These 27 T cell receptor beta chains share one sample of origin, sequenced in a study of shared clonotypes between healthy human individuals. The table came from immunoSEQ multiplex PCR; TCRdb's copy has only in-frame clones and leaves some out. Altogether hundreds of thousands of clones are present, roughly 97% being singletons, with the ten largest covering 0.055% to 0.07%. Sequencing was carried out using naive CD4+ T cells sorted from blood. Subset in this sample: CD45RA+ positively selected. These TCRs come from a woman under 40 in good health.

The CDR3 DNA follows: TGTGCCAGCAGTTACGAACTAGCGGGAGTTGAGTTCTTC. It specifies CASSYELAGVEFF. The chain recombines TRBV6-5 with TRBJ2-1, with 11 bases identical to TRBD2. Germline V gene lookup returns CDR1 MNHEY and CDR2 SVGAGI. Trimming at V came to 2 bases and at J to 14 bases, leaving 5 bases not matched to a gene. The CDR3 totals 13 residues.

In the case of this clone: Additional DNA sequences in this sample encode the identical CDR3. This chain links TRBV9 with TRBJ2-1, with 11 bases identical to TRBD2. This CDR3 has 15 residues. From germline, CDR1 is SGDLS and CDR2 YYNGEE. V lost 3 bases and J lost 3; bases outside the gene matches: 2. The CDR3 reads CASSATSGSYNEQFF. The CDR3 DNA follows: TGTGCCAGCAGCGCCACTAGCGGGAGCTACAATGAGCAGTTCTTC.

Of note for this clone: The sample has other DNA sequences that encode this CDR3 too. This chain links TRBV5-4 with TRBJ1-2; no definite D call. The CDR3 length is 13 residues. The V gene's germline CDR1 is SGHNT and CDR2 YYREEE (reference sequence). V lost 0 bases and J lost 5, with 8 bases in between. The CDR3 is CASSLAAEYGYTF. For the CDR3, the DNA is TGTGCCAGCAGCTTGGCGGCAGAATATGGCTACACCTTC.

The chain combines TRBV14 with TRBJ2-2; D remains ambiguous. Trimming shortened V by 6 bases and J by 0 bases, and 14 bases separated the two germline ends. CDR1 is SGHDN, CDR2 FVKESK, per germline. There are 16 residues in the CDR3. CDR3 loop: CASSPLGRTNTGELFF. CDR3 sequence (DNA): TGTGCCAGCAGTCCCCTCGGACGAACGAACACCGGGGAGCTGTTTTTT.

This clone was found once. V usage is TRBV2 and J usage is TRBJ1-6, with unresolved D. Germline V gives CDR1 SNHLY, CDR2 FYNNEI. The CDR3 runs 13 residues. Trimming stripped 4 bases from V and 7 bases from J, with 8 bases between. For the CDR3, the DNA is TGTGCCAGCAGTGGGATGAGGAATTCACCCCTCCACTTT. Translated, it gives CASSGMRNSPLHF.

As concerns this clone: Other DNA sequences in this specimen translate into the identical CDR3. The chain has TRBV18 and TRBJ2-2, with no clear D. V was shortened by 2 bases and J by 2 bases, with 3 bases between the two germline ends. This CDR3 contains 13 residues. Germline V gene data show CDR1 as KGHSH and CDR2 as LQKENI. For the CDR3, the DNA is TGTGCCAGCTCACCAGCAAACACCGGGGAGCTGTTTTTT. The encoded protein is CASSPANTGELFF.

This clone was observed once. The chain employs TRBV7-2 and TRBJ1-4; TRBD1 matches at 9 bases. This CDR3 is built from 16 residues. Losses at the gene ends were 1 base for V and 4 bases for J; bases not matched to a gene: 4. Germline CDR1 SGHTA, CDR2 FQGNSA. CDR3: CASSLVGQGFNEKLFF. The CDR3 bases are TGTGCCAGCAGCTTAGTAGGACAGGGGTTTAATGAAAAACTGTTTTTT.

V is TRBV6-1 and J is TRBJ1-4; TRBD1 agrees at 9 bases. Germline V lookup: CDR1 MNHNS, CDR2 SASEGT. The V segment lost 10 bases and the J segment 5 bases; nucleotides outside the gene matches: 5. The length of the CDR3 is 13 residues. CDR3 bases: TGTGCCACCTCCGGGACAGGGAATGAAAAACTGTTTTTT. Protein: CATSGTGNEKLFF.

This clone was seen only a few times. The chain has TRBV4-1 and TRBJ2-2; D not certain. CDR1 and CDR2 from the germline V gene are MGHRA and YSYEKL. V lost 6 bases and J lost 0, with 14 bases in between. This CDR3 is 16 amino acids long. In nucleotides, the CDR3 is TGCGCCAGCAGACCTCAGCAATTCTCGAACACCGGGGAGCTGTTTTTT. The encoded protein is CASRPQQFSNTGELFF.

This sequence joins TRBV28 and TRBJ2-7; D remains unclear. From germline, CDR1 is MDHEN and CDR2 SYDVKM. The CDR3 extends over 12 amino acids. V shed 2 bases and J shed 4 bases, with 6 bases lying between them. The DNA of the CDR3 is TGTGCCAGCAGTTTAATGAGGTACGAGCAGTACTTC. Residues: CASSLMRYEQYF.

The chain uses TRBV6-5 and TRBJ1-1, with a weak D call TRBD1 (5 bases). The CDR3 contains 15 residues. V was trimmed by 2 bases and J by 1 base, leaving 11 bases between them. Germline V gene data show CDR1 as MNHEY and CDR2 as SVGAGI. Here the CDR3 DNA reads TGTGCCAGCAGTTACGAGACAGCTCCGAACACTGAAGCTTTCTTT. Amino acids: CASSYETAPNTEAFF.

The genes are TRBV5-1 and TRBJ1-2, with TRBD1 matching 9 bases. V dropped 3 bases and J dropped 5; count of bases not matched to a gene: 14. CDR3 length: 17 residues. Germline-derived CDR1 and CDR2 are SGHRS and YFSETQ. The CDR3 sequence: CASSWTGQGVLGYGYTF. The CDR3 DNA reads as TGCGCCAGCAGCTGGACGGGACAGGGAGTTTTAGGGTATGGCTACACCTTC.

This clone was counted a single time. The rearrangement joins TRBV28 to TRBJ1-5; 7 bases match TRBD1. The ends lost 3 bases at V and 1 base at J; junction bases unmatched: 3. The germline V gene has CDR1 MDHEN and CDR2 SYDVKM. The CDR3 is 15 amino acids. The CDR3 spells CASSLQQGSNQPQHF. The CDR3 DNA sequence: TGTGCCAGCAGTTTGCAACAGGGGAGCAATCAGCCCCAGCATTTT.

This sequence joins TRBV2 and TRBJ1-3, with D perhaps matching TRBD1 (6 bases). Germline CDR1 is SNHLY and CDR2 is FYNNEI. This CDR3 contains 15 residues. Trimming cost V 2 bases and J 2 bases, with 10 bases left between them. The CDR3 loop reads CASSEYRETGNTIYF. CDR3 nucleotide sequence: TGTGCCAGCAGTGAATACAGGGAAACTGGAAACACCATATATTTT.

The V gene is TRBV2, the J gene TRBJ2-1; 8 bases fit TRBD2. There are 15 residues in the CDR3. Trimming took 6 bases from V and 1 from J; bases not matched to a gene: 5. From germline, CDR1 is SNHLY and CDR2 FYNNEI. CDR3 DNA: TGTGCCAGCAGAAAAACTAGCGGATCCTACAATGAGCAGTTCTTC. Translated, it gives CASRKTSGSYNEQFF.

This chain links TRBV4-1 with TRBJ1-4; 10 bases agree with TRBD1. Germline trimming cut 4 bases from V and 1 base from J; bases unmatched to any gene: 0. The germline CDR1 and CDR2 sequences are MGHRA and YSYEKL. The CDR3 runs to 15 residues. The CDR3 is CASSRTGGTNEKLFF. DNA for the CDR3: TGCGCCAGCAGCCGGACAGGGGGAACTAATGAAAAACTGTTTTTT.

The rearrangement uses TRBV11-1 and TRBJ2-5; 10 nucleotides line up with TRBD2. This CDR3 has 16 amino acids. J gave up 4 bases and V 4 bases, and 9 bases lay outside the gene matches. Germline loops: CDR1 SGHAT, CDR2 FQDESV (reference sequence). The CDR3 DNA reads TGTGCCAGCAGCTCAGCTCTAGCGGGAGTGCCAGAGACCCAGTACTTC. It encodes CASSSALAGVPETQYF.

The chain has TRBV7-2 and TRBJ1-2; D remains unclear. Trimming stripped 1 base from V and 4 bases from J, with 13 bases between. The CDR3 runs 15 residues. Germline V gene data show CDR1 as SGHTA and CDR2 as FQGNSA. CDR3 nucleotides: TGTGCCAGCAGCTTAGTACTCGCCAACGCCTATGGCTACACCTTC. Protein sequence: CASSLVLANAYGYTF.

V is TRBV7-9 and J is TRBJ2-3, with unresolved D. V was trimmed by 4 bases and J by 2 bases, leaving 7 bases between them. The CDR3 contains 13 residues. Germline V gene lookup returns CDR1 SEHNR and CDR2 FQNEAQ (reference sequence). CDR3 sequence (DNA): TGTGCCAGCAGCTCATCAGTCACAGATACGCAGTATTTT. Protein product: CASSSSVTDTQYF.

The J gene is TRBJ2-2, the V gene TRBV4-1; D uncertain. V lost 4 bases to trimming and J lost 0 bases, with 9 bases between them. This CDR3 region has 15 residues. CDR1 and CDR2 from the germline V gene are MGHRA and YSYEKL. The CDR3 protein is CASSLDSTNTGELFF. DNA of the CDR3: TGCGCCAGCAGCCTAGACTCCACGAACACCGGGGAGCTGTTTTTT.

This chain links TRBV15 with TRBJ2-2; D is possibly TRBD1 (5 bases). The CDR3 consists of 14 residues. Germline V gene data show CDR1 as LNHNV and CDR2 as YYDKDF (reference sequence). Trimming removed 8 bases at V and 5 bases at J, with 15 bases between. The CDR3 loop reads CATGVHSGTGELFF. The CDR3 DNA is TGTGCCACCGGCGTACACTCAGGGACCGGGGAGCTGTTTTTT.

V usage is TRBV7-2 and J usage is TRBJ2-1, with a weak D call TRBD1 (5 bases). The CDR3 is made up of 11 amino acids. Germline CDR1 reads SGHTA; CDR2 reads FQGNSA. V was trimmed by 5 bases and J by 9 bases, leaving 8 bases between them. The CDR3 DNA reads as TGTGCCAGCAGCATTAGGGGTGAGCAGTTCTTC. Translated: CASSIRGEQFF.

This clone was found once. This chain connects TRBV28 to TRBJ2-3; 8 nucleotides agree with TRBD2. The junction had 3 bases not matched to a gene; V was cut back by 5 bases and J by 2 bases. Germline V gives CDR1 MDHEN, CDR2 SYDVKM. CDR3 length equals 14 residues. The CDR3 bases are TGTGCCAGCAGTCGACTAGCGCCCACAGATACGCAGTATTTT. As protein: CASSRLAPTDTQYF.

V gene TRBV12-5 combines with J gene TRBJ1-2; 8 nucleotides match TRBD1. CDR1 is LGHNT, CDR2 FRNRAP, per germline. V shed 0 bases and J 1 base; nucleotides not matched to a gene: 19. This CDR3 region has 21 residues. The CDR3 loop reads CASGLVPALGQGLIGNYGYTF. The CDR3 bases are TGTGCTAGTGGTTTGGTCCCAGCTCTAGGACAGGGTTTAATCGGTAACTATGGCTACACCTTC.

CDR3 in DNA: TGCAGCGTTGCGCCCGGGGGAGACTATGGCTACACCTTC. The encoded protein is CSVAPGGDYGYTF. J is TRBJ1-2 and V is TRBV29-1; D is possibly TRBD1 (5 bases). The CDR3 is 13 residues long. Germline V gene sequence: CDR1 SQVTM, CDR2 ANQGSEA. The ends were cut back, 4 bases at V and 3 bases at J, with 12 bases in the middle.

This clone is a singleton in its sample. This chain's CDR3 is CASSYSWGGLNEQYF. The CDR3 DNA is TGTGCCAGCAGTTACTCCTGGGGGGGGCTCAACGAGCAGTACTTC. The chain links TRBV6-5 to TRBJ2-7, with D possibly matching TRBD2 (7 bases). CDR3 size: 15 residues. Germline V CDR1 and CDR2: MNHEY, SVGAGI. V lost 0 bases and J lost 5, with 14 bases in between.

The chain couples TRBV11-3 to TRBJ1-1; D remains unclear. Looked up from germline, CDR1 is SGHNT and CDR2 is YENEEA. With 1 base removed from V and 3 bases from J, the gap between germline ends came to 12 bases. This CDR3 has 15 amino acids. CDR3 amino acids: CASSLVPRMYTEAFF. CDR3 in DNA: TGTGCCAGCAGCTTAGTTCCCCGTATGTACACTGAAGCTTTCTTT.